The present T cell receptor (beta chain) was sequenced within a study of T-cell reconstitution after alpha-beta-depleted transplantation in children. General study results and limits: Expanded graft clones numbering several hundred reportedly gave rise to alpha-beta T cells about two months after transplant. Some patients owed their high day-60 TCRbeta diversity to surviving recipient T cells and thymic progenitors. When one year had passed after transplant, most T-cell counts and diversity came from newly produced T cells.

Unique molecular identifiers were incorporated into the prepared TCRbeta library. One entry per CDR3 protein results from TCRdb running MiXCR on the PCR reads. This sample has 600,000 to 700,000 distinct CDR3 sequences, with 10% to 15% found just once. With V trimmed by 3 bases and J by 8 bases, 7 bases remained unmatched. CDR1 and CDR2 (germline): DFQATT, SNEGSKA (reference sequence). The CDR3 is 13 amino acids. This clonotype was detected ten times or more. The antigen remains undetermined. Sample: PBMCs, taken before TCRalphabeta/CD19-depleted stem cell transplant. The rearrangement links TRBV20-1 to TRBJ2-4; 7 positions agree with TRBD2. This TCR derives from a girl aged 2 to 9 with congenital amegakaryocytic thrombocytopenia, due to receive a stem cell transplant. CDR3 DNA: TGCAGTGCTAGCCCTCGGGGGGATTACATTCAGTACTTC. It encodes CSASPRGDYIQYF.